This entry lists 30 T cell receptor beta chains sequenced from one sample in a study of shared clonotypes between healthy human individuals. Naive CD8 cells were CD45RO-negative, positively selected for CCR7, excluding terminally differentiated effector memory CD45RA+ cells. Some clones are missing from TCRdb's copy, which holds only in-frame ones; the method was immunoSEQ multiplex PCR. The top ten clones hold under 0.25% of a sample with roughly 810,000 clones, around 96% of them seen once. Sequencing was done on a sample of naive CD8+ T cells sorted from blood. The receptor source for this set is a man aged 30 to 39 in good health.

This clone was observed once. The J gene is TRBJ2-3, the V gene TRBV5-4; D is possibly TRBD2 (6 bases). Germline CDR1 reads SGHNT; CDR2 reads YYREEE (reference sequence). V gave up 4 bases and J gave up 6 bases, with 12 bases separating them. This CDR3 contains 13 residues. CDR3 DNA: TGTGCCAGCAGCCCCCGGGAGTTCGATACGCAGTATTTT. Amino acid sequence: CASSPREFDTQYF.

V is TRBV7-9 and J is TRBJ2-7, with D possibly being TRBD1 (5 bases). The CDR3 sequence is 16 residues long. Germline CDR1 reads SEHNR; CDR2 reads FQNEAQ (reference sequence). V was pared by 1 base and J by 3 bases, with 16 bases between. The CDR3 DNA reads as TGTGCCAGCAGCTTAGGGTGGTCAGGGCGGAACTACGAGCAGTACTTC. It codes for CASSLGWSGRNYEQYF.

Concerning this clone: In this CDR3 the conserved last residue, phenylalanine or tryptophan, is missing, so a read error is likely. The DNA is omitted, as the CDR3 cannot be located on it reliably, and the CDR3 follows TCRdb's listing. The rearrangement uses TRBV27 and TRBJ2-7. The CDR3 is 13 amino acids long, termini counted. CDR1 MNHEY and CDR2 SMNVEV come from the germline V gene (reference sequence). This chain's CDR3 is CASQSNSGTPTGA.

This chain links TRBV6-1 with TRBJ1-1, with D perhaps TRBD1 (5 bases). CDR3 length: 16 residues. CDR1 is MNHNS and CDR2 is SASEGT in the germline V gene. V lost 4 bases and J 2 bases, leaving 17 bases between the germline ends. CDR3 sequence reads: CASSAGHGGTNTEAFF. As DNA, the CDR3 is TGTGCCAGCAGTGCTGGACACGGAGGCACTAACACTGAAGCTTTCTTT.

About this clone itself: At the DNA level, this CDR3 is encoded by other sequences in the same sample as well. CDR3 protein: CASSLAGRYEQYF. The DNA for the CDR3 is TGTGCCAGCAGTCTAGCGGGGAGATACGAGCAGTACTTC. This chain joins TRBV27 and TRBJ2-7, with TRBD2 matching over 9 bases. V gave up 5 bases and J gave up 4 bases; unmatched junction bases: 3. The germline V gene encodes CDR1 MNHEY and CDR2 SMNVEV (reference sequence). CDR3 length equals 13 residues.

V is TRBV4-2 and J is TRBJ2-7; D gene unclear. The CDR3 is 15 amino acids. Germline loops: CDR1 LGHNA, CDR2 YNFKEQ. V gave up 1 base and J gave up 0 bases, with 10 bases separating them. The CDR3 DNA reads TGTGCCAGCAGCCAAGTAATTCTAGGCTCCTACGAGCAGTACTTC. Encoded protein: CASSQVILGSYEQYF.

The rearrangement links TRBV5-1 to TRBJ1-4, with D unresolved. Trimming pared 4 bases from V and 5 bases from J, leaving 12 bases between. This CDR3 is 14 amino acids long. CDR1 is SGHRS, CDR2 YFSETQ, per germline. CDR3 DNA: TGCGCCAGCAGCCATTGGGCAGAAAATGAAAAACTGTTTTTT. It codes for CASSHWAENEKLFF.

The chain has TRBV28 and TRBJ2-5; 9 nucleotides match TRBD1. The ends lost 6 bases at V and 5 bases at J; junction bases unmatched: 7. The CDR3 sequence is 14 residues long. Germline CDR1 MDHEN, CDR2 SYDVKM. The CDR3 loop reads CASRGTGGRETQYF. The CDR3 region has the DNA TGTGCCAGCAGGGGTACAGGGGGCCGGGAGACCCAGTACTTC. The variable domain in full, with the rest retrieved from reference TRBV28 and TRBJ2-5, is DVKVTQSSRYLVKRTGEKVFLECVQDMDHENMFWYRQDPGLGLRLIYFSYDVKMKEKGDIPEGYSVSREKKERFSLILESASTNQTSMYLCASRGTGGRETQYFGPGTRLLVL.

The chain carries TRBV4-1 and TRBJ2-2, with D possibly TRBD2 on 6 matching bases. The germline gives CDR1 MGHRA, CDR2 YSYEKL. CDR3 length equals 15 residues. V gave up 0 bases and J gave up 4 bases, with 9 bases separating them. In nucleotides, the CDR3 is TGCGCCAGCAGCCAAGATCCGGGACTCACCGGGGAGCTGTTTTTT. Translating it yields CASSQDPGLTGELFF.

The chain combines TRBV9 with TRBJ2-3; 10 positions agree with TRBD2. V trimming: 0 bases; J trimming: 1 base; junction bases outside the gene matches: 11. Germline loops: CDR1 SGDLS, CDR2 YYNGEE. The CDR3 is made up of 19 amino acids. The CDR3 here is CASSVGLPEREGGTDTQYF. CDR3 in DNA: TGTGCCAGCAGCGTAGGTCTACCAGAGCGGGAGGGAGGCACAGATACGCAGTATTTT.

The chain recombines TRBV28 with TRBJ2-2, with no clear D. Germline CDR1 MDHEN, CDR2 SYDVKM. The CDR3 totals 14 residues. Trimming took off 3 bases at V and 5 bases at J, with 10 bases between the two ends. Here the CDR3 reads CASSLYRATGELFF. Here the CDR3 DNA reads TGTGCCAGCAGTTTGTACAGAGCGACCGGGGAGCTGTTTTTT.

The chain recombines TRBV28 with TRBJ2-7, with TRBD2 matching 10 bases. With V trimmed by 5 bases and J by 7 bases, 17 bases remained unmatched. Per germline, CDR1 MDHEN and CDR2 SYDVKM. The CDR3 consists of 17 residues. Here the CDR3 DNA reads TGTGCCAGCAGTGGGGGACTAGCGTTAACCTCCACTTTAGAGCAGTACTTC. Translated: CASSGGLALTSTLEQYF.

This rearrangement joins TRBV25-1 to TRBJ2-5; no definite D call. CDR3 size: 11 residues. In germline, CDR1 is MGHDK, CDR2 SYGVNS. The germline V and J ends were trimmed by 1 base and 10 bases, with 7 bases remaining between them. The CDR3 DNA reads as TGTGCCAGCAGTGAATCTACTTACCAGTACTTC. It encodes CASSESTYQYF.

This chain links TRBV11-2 with TRBJ2-7; D is undetermined. CDR3 length equals 13 residues. Germline-derived CDR1 and CDR2 are SGHAT and FQNNGV. Trimming cost V 5 bases and J 5 bases, with 13 bases left between them. The CDR3 DNA reads as TGTGCCAGCAGCCCATGGGTTTCCGACGAGCAGTACTTC. Amino acids: CASSPWVSDEQYF.

The genes are TRBV27 and TRBJ2-7, with 7 bases aligning to TRBD1. CDR1 is MNHEY, CDR2 SMNVEV, per germline (reference sequence). This CDR3 has 18 amino acids. V lost 6 bases, J lost 0 bases, and 17 bases stayed unmatched. The CDR3 sequence: CASSLAQDRASSSYEQYF. In DNA, the CDR3 is TGTGCCAGCAGCCTCGCCCAAGACAGGGCCTCGAGCTCCTACGAGCAGTACTTC.

This rearrangement joins TRBV5-4 to TRBJ2-1; D ambiguous. With 0 bases removed from V and 15 bases from J, the gap between germline ends came to 19 bases. The V gene's germline CDR1 is SGHNT and CDR2 YYREEE (reference sequence). CDR3 length: 14 residues. The CDR3 spells CASSLVETTLFPFF. DNA for the CDR3: TGTGCCAGCAGCTTGGTAGAGACCACCTTGTTCCCGTTCTTC.

This sequence joins TRBV5-5 and TRBJ2-5; 8 bases fit TRBD1. The CDR3 covers 19 residues. V was clipped by 2 bases and J by 3 bases; unmatched bases: 18. The V gene's germline CDR1 is SGHKS and CDR2 YYEKEE (reference sequence). The DNA for the CDR3 is TGTGCCAGCAGCTTACTTCCGGGACAGGCTTACTCCCGTAAAGAGACCCAGTACTTC. Translation gives CASSLLPGQAYSRKETQYF.

This clone was observed a single time. V is TRBV7-2 and J is TRBJ1-2; tentative D call: TRBD1 (5 bases). CDR3 length equals 15 residues. V was shortened by 5 bases and J by 4 bases, with 17 bases between the two germline ends. Germline-derived CDR1 and CDR2 are SGHTA and FQGNSA. The DNA for the CDR3 is TGTGCCAGCAGCCCCCGGGGCCTAGGGGCCTATGGCTACACCTTC. It codes for CASSPRGLGAYGYTF.

The gene calls are TRBV6-6 and TRBJ2-1; D perhaps matches TRBD2 (6 bases). The CDR3 has 12 amino acids. CDR1 and CDR2 from the germline V gene are MNHNY and SVGAGI (reference sequence). V lost 5 bases and J lost 9, with 11 bases in between. CDR3 in amino acids: CASSARDFEQFF. CDR3 in DNA: TGTGCCAGCAGTGCCCGGGACTTTGAGCAGTTCTTC.

This chain links TRBV19 with TRBJ1-2; 8 bases are a match to TRBD1. Germline V gene lookup returns CDR1 LNHDA and CDR2 SQIVND (reference sequence). The J segment lost 1 base and the V segment lost 3 bases, leaving 4 bases of the junction unmatched. This CDR3 spans 15 amino acids. The CDR3 DNA is TGTGCCAGTAGTATCCCGGGACAGGTTAACTATGGCTACACCTTC. Translation: CASSIPGQVNYGYTF. Complete variable domain (other parts from reference TRBV19 and TRBJ1-2): DGGITQSPKYLFRKEGQNVTLSCEQNLNHDAMYWYRQDPGQGLRLIYYSQIVNDFQKGDIAEGYSVSREKKESFPLTVTSAQKNPTAFYLCASSIPGQVNYGYTFGSGTRLTVV.

V usage is TRBV2 and J usage is TRBJ2-1; no firm D call. The CDR3 loop spans 16 amino acids. The germline V gene has CDR1 SNHLY and CDR2 FYNNEI. The V and J ends lost 3 bases and 0 bases respectively, with 12 bases between them. For the CDR3, the DNA is TGTGCCAGCAGTGATCCCGCGAAAAGCTCCTACAATGAGCAGTTCTTC. Translation gives CASSDPAKSSYNEQFF.

This chain uses TRBV29-1 with TRBJ2-1, with D hard to call. CDR1 is SQVTM, CDR2 ANQGSEA, per germline. Trimming stripped 6 bases from V and 8 bases from J, with 8 bases between. CDR3 length: 10 amino acids. As DNA, the CDR3 is TGCAGCGTCTGGACCCATGAGCAGTTCTTC. It is translated as CSVWTHEQFF.

The chain has TRBV7-6 and TRBJ2-5, with D unclear. The length of the CDR3 is 13 residues. Germline V lookup: CDR1 SGHVS, CDR2 FNYEAQ. V was shortened by 5 bases and J by 9 bases, with 16 bases between the two germline ends. The chain's CDR3 is CASSVSHSAAQYF. In DNA, the CDR3 is TGTGCCAGCAGCGTTTCGCACTCGGCGGCCCAGTACTTC.

The chain carries TRBV27 and TRBJ2-2, with a weak D call TRBD1 (5 bases). Germline assignment: CDR1 MNHEY and CDR2 SMNVEV (reference sequence). With 3 bases removed from V and 13 bases from J, the gap between germline ends came to 9 bases. CDR3 length: 11 amino acids. The CDR3 sequence: CASSFGQGLFF. DNA of the CDR3: TGTGCCAGCAGTTTTGGCCAGGGGCTGTTTTTT.

The chain couples TRBV2 to TRBJ2-7; D perhaps matches TRBD2 (6 bases). The germline CDR1 and CDR2 sequences are SNHLY and FYNNEI. V was clipped by 3 bases and J by 6 bases, with 21 bases between them. The CDR3 is 16 amino acids. The CDR3 spells CASSDPTGVGLVEQYF. The DNA for the CDR3 is TGTGCCAGCAGTGATCCTACGGGAGTGGGGTTGGTCGAGCAGTACTTC.

The chain uses TRBV27 and TRBJ1-5, with 8 bases fitting TRBD1. CDR1 and CDR2 (germline): MNHEY, SMNVEV (reference sequence). J lost 5 bases, V lost 4 bases, and 7 bases had no gene match. CDR3 size: 15 residues. In nucleotides, the CDR3 is TGTGCCAGCAGTTCCGGACAGGGAGTTCATCAGCCCCAGCATTTT. Translating it yields CASSSGQGVHQPQHF.

The chain is built from TRBV9 and TRBJ2-1; 8 bases are shared with TRBD1. The V segment lost 0 bases and the J segment 5 bases; nucleotides outside the gene matches: 4. The CDR3 totals 15 residues. Germline values: CDR1 SGDLS, CDR2 YYNGEE. Here the CDR3 DNA reads TGTGCCAGCAGCGTAGGACAGGGGCCAAACAATGAGCAGTTCTTC. This translates into CASSVGQGPNNEQFF.

CDR3 in DNA: TGTGCCTGGATTTCATCGGGAGGGTACGAGCAGTACTTC. It translates to CAWISSGGYEQYF. The V call is TRBV30, the J call TRBJ2-7, with 8 bases that match TRBD2. Germline V CDR1 and CDR2: GTSNPN, SVGIG (reference sequence). V dropped 4 bases and J dropped 4; count of bases not matched to a gene: 6. This CDR3 comprises 13 residues.

V gene TRBV7-2 combines with J gene TRBJ1-2; D not resolved. V was clipped by 2 bases and J by 3 bases, with 16 bases between them. The CDR3 is 16 residues long. Germline CDR1 SGHTA, CDR2 FQGNSA. The CDR3 nucleotides read TGTGCCAGCAGCTTACCCGGCCTTTTAGGGTACTATGGCTACACCTTC. Its protein product is CASSLPGLLGYYGYTF. The whole variable domain, filled in from reference TRBV7-2 and TRBJ1-2, reads GAGVSQSPSNKVTEKGKDVELRCDPISGHTALYWYRQSLGQGLEFLIYFQGNSAPDKSGLPSDRFSAERTGGSVSTLTIQRTQQEDSAVYLCASSLPGLLGYYGYTFGSGTRLTVV.

The chain links TRBV18 to TRBJ1-2; the D is unclear. This CDR3 contains 13 residues. The germline CDR1 and CDR2 sequences are KGHSH and LQKENI. V lost 2 bases to trimming and J lost 2 bases, with 6 bases between them. This chain's CDR3 is CASSPGGNYGYTF. The CDR3 DNA sequence: TGTGCCAGCTCACCAGGAGGGAACTATGGCTACACCTTC.